This entry describes one T cell receptor (beta chain). This sample is drawn from a study of siplizumab effects on memory and regulatory T cells. Assay: immunoSEQ multiplex PCR; the TCRdb copy retains only in-frame clones and omits some. The data contain 90,000 to 110,000 clones, about 92% of them singletons. V lost 1 base, J lost 6 bases, and 12 bases lay in between. Germline CDR1 SNHLY, CDR2 FYNNEI. CDR3 length: 14 amino acids. This TCR was sampled from a human donor in good health. The V and J genes are TRBV2 and TRBJ2-5; perhaps TRBD2 as D (5 bases). The sequencing sample was made of CD4+ T cells sorted from blood. The CDR3 DNA follows: TGTGCCAGCAGTGAAGGTGGGCCGGGGAAGACCCAGTACTTC. This gives the protein CASSEGGPGKTQYF.